One and the same sample provided the 11 T cell receptor beta chains below, sequenced in a study of blood T cell repertoires in COVID-19. Sequencing was performed with immunoSEQ multiplex PCR; in TCRdb, only in-frame clones are kept and a portion is missing. Of hundreds of thousands of clones listed, roughly 80% are singletons. Sequencing was carried out using peripheral blood. These receptors originate from a man older than 75 with acute or convalescent COVID-19.

The rearrangement joins TRBV30 to TRBJ1-1; 8 nucleotides agree with TRBD1. CDR1 is GTSNPN, CDR2 SVGIG, per germline (reference sequence). V lost 4 bases and J lost 4; bases outside the gene matches: 5. The CDR3 is made up of 13 amino acids. The DNA of the CDR3 is TGTGCCTGGACCGGAACAGGGGGCACTGAAGCTTTCTTT. Its translation: CAWTGTGGTEAFF. The full variable domain, with the rest looked up from reference TRBV30 and TRBJ1-1, is SQTIHQWPATLVQPVGSPLSLECTVEGTSNPNLYWYRQAAGRGLQLLFYSVGIGQISSEVPQNLSASRPQDRQFILSSKKLLLSDSGFYLCAWTGTGGTEAFFGQGTRLTVV.

The chain uses TRBV5-1 and TRBJ2-3; D is ambiguous. Trimming left V 10 bases short and J 3 bases short, with 18 bases between. Per the germline V gene, CDR1 is SGHRS and CDR2 is YFSETQ. CDR3 length equals 14 residues. CDR3 nucleotide sequence: TGCGCCTCACATTGGGCAGGTTCAACAGATACGCAGTATTTT. Protein sequence: CASHWAGSTDTQYF.

For the CDR3, the DNA is TGTGCCAGCAGCGTAGATTCAGGAAACACCATATATTTT. The encoded protein is CASSVDSGNTIYF. The V gene is TRBV7-2, the J gene TRBJ1-3; D uncertain. Germline V gene data show CDR1 as SGHTA and CDR2 as FQGNSA. The CDR3 is 13 amino acids. V was trimmed by 5 bases and J by 4 bases, leaving 9 bases between them.

This chain links TRBV5-4 with TRBJ2-5; 7 nucleotides agree with TRBD2. CDR1 is SGHNT, CDR2 YYREEE, per germline (reference sequence). The CDR3 covers 15 residues. V dropped 3 bases and J dropped 5; count of bases not matched to a gene: 10. The CDR3 nucleotides are TGTGCCAGCAGCTCTAGAGCGGGGTTAGGGGAGACCCAGTACTTC. Protein: CASSSRAGLGETQYF.

The table lists this clone with a count of one. This chain links TRBV27 with TRBJ2-1, with D uncertain. Germline CDR1 reads MNHEY; CDR2 reads SMNVEV (reference sequence). V gave up 3 bases and J gave up 5 bases, with 17 bases separating them. This CDR3 region has 16 residues. The chain's CDR3 is CASSFQIWAADNEQFF. As DNA, the CDR3 is TGTGCCAGCAGTTTCCAAATATGGGCAGCCGACAATGAGCAGTTCTTC.

V usage is TRBV6-1 and J usage is TRBJ1-5; 7 nucleotides match TRBD1. J was trimmed by 0 bases and V by 1 base; bases with no gene match: 3. The CDR3 loop spans 16 amino acids. The germline CDR1 and CDR2 sequences are MNHNS and SASEGT. CDR3 nucleotides: TGTGCCAGCAGTGAAGGGACAGGCTTTAGCAATCAGCCCCAGCATTTT. This encodes CASSEGTGFSNQPQHF.

The chain combines TRBV2 with TRBJ2-5; 10 bases line up with TRBD2. This CDR3 has 14 amino acids. The germline CDR1 and CDR2 sequences are SNHLY and FYNNEI. V shed 10 bases, J shed 3 bases, and the junction held 8 bases outside the gene matches. CDR3 DNA: TGTGCCACAAGGCTAGCGGGGGTGAAAGAGACCCAGTACTTC. This codes for CATRLAGVKETQYF. Complete variable domain (other parts from reference TRBV2 and TRBJ2-5): EPEVTQTPSHQVTQMGQEVILRCVPISNHLYFYWYRQILGQKVEFLVSFYNNEISEKSEIFDDQFSVERPDGSNFTLKIRSTKLEDSAMYFCATRLAGVKETQYFGPGTRLLVL.

This clone was counted once. This sequence joins TRBV4-2 and TRBJ2-2; TRBD1 might be the D (6 bases). Germline V gene lookup returns CDR1 LGHNA and CDR2 YNFKEQ. The V gene lost 0 bases and the J gene lost 3 bases, with 11 bases spanning the gap. The CDR3 spans 16 residues. As DNA, the CDR3 is TGTGCCAGCAGCCAAGATCAGGACAGCTACACCGGGGAGCTGTTTTTT. This encodes CASSQDQDSYTGELFF.

The rearrangement joins TRBV6-5 to TRBJ2-1; D is undetermined. The CDR3 spans 15 residues. The V gene's germline CDR1 is MNHEY and CDR2 SVGAGI. Between the trimmed V and J ends, which lost 2 bases and 1 base, there was a span of 9 bases. The CDR3 DNA is TGTGCCAGCAGTTACCTAGGTTTATCCTACAATGAGCAGTTCTTC. Translated, it gives CASSYLGLSYNEQFF.

The chain combines TRBV3-1 (or the pseudogene TRBV3-2) with TRBJ1-5, with D unclear. The V end was cut by 0 bases, the J end by 7 bases, with 7 bases between. The CDR3 has 13 residues. Germline CDR1 reads LGHDT; CDR2 reads YNNKEL (reference sequence). The CDR3 nucleotides are TGTGCCAGCAGCCAAGATCGAGCCCAGCCCCAGCATTTT. Its protein product is CASSQDRAQPQHF.

The CDR3 sequence is CAWSVKGTGEAEQYF. CDR3 nucleotides: TGTGCCTGGAGTGTAAAAGGGACAGGGGAGGCCGAGCAGTACTTC. The V call is TRBV30, the J call TRBJ2-7; 10 bases agree with TRBD1. CDR1 GTSNPN and CDR2 SVGIG come from the germline V gene (reference sequence). V was pared by 0 bases and J by 6 bases, with 8 bases of the junction left unmatched. CDR3 length equals 15 residues.